Each of the 2 T cell receptor beta chains below was sequenced from the same sample in a study of T cells in localized non-small cell lung cancer. Repertoires were generated with immunoSEQ multiplex PCR, while TCRdb's copy carries only in-frame clones and drops some. The sample lists under 95,000 clones; around 80% were seen once. Here the sequenced sample was peripheral blood, taken before any cancer treatment. These receptors were obtained from a female donor of 60 years or more with stage I lung adenocarcinoma.

The rearrangement links TRBV5-1 to TRBJ2-3; TRBD2 matches 8 bases. This CDR3 is 15 amino acids long. From germline, CDR1 is SGHRS and CDR2 YFSETQ. Germline trimming cut 1 base from V and 2 bases from J; bases unmatched to any gene: 3. The CDR3: CASSLPAGDTDTQYF. The CDR3 DNA reads TGCGCCAGCAGCTTGCCAGCGGGAGACACAGATACGCAGTATTTT.

The chain is built from TRBV11-2 and TRBJ2-5, with D perhaps matching TRBD1 (6 bases). Trimming pared 4 bases from V and 5 bases from J, leaving 14 bases between. Looked up from germline, CDR1 is SGHAT and CDR2 is FQNNGV. The CDR3 totals 14 residues. The CDR3 loop reads CASSSGAFYETQYF. The CDR3 bases are TGTGCCAGCAGCTCAGGGGCGTTTTATGAGACCCAGTACTTC.